Following are 18 T cell receptor beta chains from one sample sequenced in a study of human T cells and chemical hapten exposure. As for time point: pre-sensitization, week 0. Treatment: therapeutic diphenylcyclopropenone sensitization with weekly scalp DPC. Each CDR3 protein gets one entry after TCRdb re-called the RACE reads with MiXCR. Of 250,000 or so distinct CDR3 sequences listed, approximately 7.5% are singletons. Sequencing was performed on whole blood, taken in connection with sensitization to the hapten diphenylcyclopropenone (DPC). The receptors derive from a man aged 18 to 30 with alopecia areata. Some clones in this sample may be carry-over from other donors' samples.

This clonotype came up a few times. J is TRBJ2-1 and V is TRBV7-8; weak D call: TRBD1 (6 bases). The CDR3 length is 13 residues. Trimming left V 1 base short and J 9 bases short, with 10 bases between. Germline CDR1 SGHVS, CDR2 FQNEAQ. The CDR3 spells CASSLDRAREQFF. For the CDR3, the DNA is TGTGCCAGCAGCTTAGACAGGGCCCGTGAGCAGTTCTTC.

This clonotype came up a few times. The chain is built from TRBV4-3 and TRBJ2-3; possibly TRBD2 for D (7 bases). The CDR3 is 15 amino acids. V shed 1 base and J shed 5 bases, with 13 bases lying between them. In germline, CDR1 is LGHNA, CDR2 YSLEER. In DNA, the CDR3 is TGCGCCAGCAGCCAAGGAGGGGGGGGTGGAGATACGCAGTATTTT. This gives the protein CASSQGGGGGDTQYF.

This clonotype was counted only a few times. The J gene is TRBJ2-2, the V gene TRBV5-1, with D tentatively TRBD2 (5 bases). The V gene lost 4 bases and the J gene lost 6 bases, with 13 bases spanning the gap. Germline V gene sequence: CDR1 SGHRS, CDR2 YFSETQ. The CDR3 is made up of 14 amino acids. CDR3 bases: TGCGCCAGCAGCCCTAGCCTGGCCGCCGGGGAGCTGTTTTTT. Translated, it gives CASSPSLAAGELFF. The whole variable domain, filled in from reference TRBV5-1 and TRBJ2-2, reads KAGVTQTPRYLIKTRGQQVTLSCSPISGHRSVSWYQQTPGQGLQFLFEYFSETQRNKGNFPGRFSGRQFSNSRSEMNVSTLELGDSALYLCASSPSLAAGELFFGEGSRLTVL.

The J gene is TRBJ2-5, the V gene TRBV11-2, with 7 bases fitting TRBD1. CDR3 length: 14 residues. The V segment lost 5 bases and the J segment 5 bases; nucleotides outside the gene matches: 8. Per the germline V gene, CDR1 is SGHAT and CDR2 is FQNNGV. As DNA, the CDR3 is TGTGCCAGCAGCCAAAGAGGGGGCTATGAGACCCAGTACTTC. Translation gives CASSQRGGYETQYF.

This clonotype occurred many times. J is TRBJ1-3 and V is TRBV6-5; no clear D. The CDR3 is 14 amino acids. The V end was cut by 5 bases, the J end by 0 bases, with 8 bases between. Germline lookup yields CDR1 MNHEY and CDR2 SVGAGI. CDR3 residues: CASSPRRSGNTIYF. CDR3 bases: TGTGCCAGCAGTCCCCGGCGCTCTGGAAACACCATATATTTT.

The rearrangement links TRBV12-3 or TRBV12-4 to TRBJ1-6; tentatively, D is TRBD1 (5 bases). The CDR3 loop spans 12 amino acids. The V and J ends lost 5 bases and 9 bases respectively, with 8 bases between them. CDR3: CASSTQGSPLHF. The DNA of the CDR3 is TGTGCCAGCAGTACGCAGGGTTCACCCCTCCACTTT.

J is TRBJ2-5 and V is TRBV6-1; possible D gene TRBD2, 5 bases. V gave up 0 bases and J gave up 7 bases, with 9 bases separating them. The germline gives CDR1 MNHNS, CDR2 SASEGT. The CDR3 sequence is 13 residues long. The CDR3 reads CASSEADGGTQYF. As DNA, the CDR3 is TGTGCCAGCAGTGAAGCGGACGGAGGGACCCAGTACTTC.

The chain links TRBV12-3 or TRBV12-4 to TRBJ1-3, with D possibly TRBD1 on 6 matching bases. Trimming pared 5 bases from V and 9 bases from J, leaving 23 bases between. The CDR3 spans 16 residues. Here the CDR3 reads CASSQRQAGPTRTIYF. CDR3 coding DNA: TGTGCCAGCAGTCAAAGACAGGCCGGGCCGACACGCACCATATATTTT.

This clonotype was detected only a few times. This chain links TRBV5-1 with TRBJ2-3, with a tentative D call TRBD1 (6 bases). The length of the CDR3 is 16 residues. Germline V gene data show CDR1 as SGHRS and CDR2 as YFSETQ. V was trimmed by 0 bases and J by 1 base, leaving 12 bases between them. Here the CDR3 reads CASSLEPGVRTDTQYF. The CDR3 coding sequence is TGCGCCAGCAGCTTGGAACCAGGGGTACGCACAGATACGCAGTATTTT.

There are many counts of this clonotype. The gene calls are TRBV20-1 and TRBJ2-1; 9 bases map to TRBD2. The V segment lost 1 base and the J segment 7 bases; nucleotides outside the gene matches: 5. CDR1 DFQATT and CDR2 SNEGSKA come from the germline V gene (reference sequence). The CDR3 has 14 residues. This CDR3 reads CSARVLAGMNEQFF. DNA of the CDR3: TGCAGTGCTAGAGTTCTAGCGGGGATGAATGAGCAGTTCTTC.

This chain links TRBV7-2 with TRBJ1-6; D perhaps matches TRBD1 (5 bases). The CDR3 contains 15 residues. The germline V and J ends were trimmed by 1 base and 5 bases, with 9 bases remaining between them. CDR1 is SGHTA and CDR2 is FQGNSA in the germline V gene. CDR3: CASSLGSGHNSPLHF. In DNA, the CDR3 is TGTGCCAGCAGCTTAGGCTCAGGGCATAATTCACCCCTCCACTTT.

The CDR3 is CSVESTPNYGYTF. The CDR3 DNA sequence: TGCAGCGTGGAAAGTACACCAAACTATGGCTACACCTTC. The chain joins TRBV29-1 to TRBJ1-2, with D unclear. Trimming pared 6 bases from V and 2 bases from J, leaving 13 bases between. The V gene's germline CDR1 is SQVTM and CDR2 ANQGSEA. The CDR3 contains 13 residues. Together with reference TRBV29-1 and TRBJ1-2, the CDR3 gives the full variable domain: SAVISQKPSRDICQRGTSLTIQCQVDSQVTMMFWYRQQPGQSLTLIATANQGSEATYESGFVIDKFPISRPNLTFSTLTVSNMSPEDSSIYLCSVESTPNYGYTFGSGTRLTVV.

In this sample, this clonotype turned up a few times. The J gene is TRBJ1-1, the V gene TRBV12-3 or TRBV12-4, with D unclear. V was pared by 7 bases and J by 0 bases, with 6 bases between. The CDR3 is 12 residues long. The chain's CDR3 is CASKSLNTEAFF. CDR3 coding DNA: TGTGCCAGCAAGAGTTTGAACACTGAAGCTTTCTTT.

This clonotype was detected a few times. The gene calls are TRBV7-2 and TRBJ1-4; D is possibly TRBD1 (6 bases). The ends were cut back, 4 bases at V and 3 bases at J, with 9 bases in the middle. CDR3 size: 14 residues. Germline CDR1 and CDR2: SGHTA and FQGNSA. The CDR3 reads CASSWTVANEKLFF. Written as DNA, the CDR3 is TGTGCCAGCAGCTGGACAGTTGCTAATGAAAAACTGTTTTTT.

J is TRBJ1-2 and V is TRBV7-2; D not certain. Trimming pared 5 bases from V and 4 bases from J, leaving 11 bases between. This CDR3 is 13 amino acids long. In germline, CDR1 is SGHTA, CDR2 FQGNSA. Written as DNA, the CDR3 is TGTGCCAGCAGCGGCGGGCAGAGCTATGGCTACACCTTC. It translates to CASSGGQSYGYTF.

The V and J genes are TRBV12-3 or TRBV12-4 and TRBJ2-5; perhaps TRBD1 as D (6 bases). V lost 3 bases to trimming and J lost 4 bases, with 15 bases between them. This CDR3 contains 15 residues. This CDR3 reads CASSFMGAAGETQYF. Here the CDR3 DNA reads TGTGCCAGCAGTTTCATGGGGGCGGCGGGAGAGACCCAGTACTTC.

This clonotype was seen more than once but under ten times. The rearrangement uses TRBV27 and TRBJ1-6; the D gene is possibly TRBD1 (6 bases). CDR3 length equals 14 residues. Germline lookup yields CDR1 MNHEY and CDR2 SMNVEV (reference sequence). Trimming stripped 5 bases from V and 9 bases from J, with 14 bases between. The CDR3 is CASSLRGSSSPLHF. The CDR3 DNA reads as TGTGCCAGCAGTCTCAGGGGTAGTAGTTCACCCCTCCACTTT.

This clonotype has a handful of counts. The rearrangement joins TRBV20-1 to TRBJ1-5; tentative D call: TRBD1 (5 bases). The CDR3 has 15 amino acids. The germline V gene has CDR1 DFQATT and CDR2 SNEGSKA (reference sequence). With 0 bases removed from V and 3 bases from J, the gap between germline ends came to 12 bases. The CDR3 coding sequence is TGCAGTGCTAGAGATAGGGGAGCATACAATCAGCCCCAGCATTTT. Protein product: CSARDRGAYNQPQHF.